The present entry profiles one T cell receptor (beta chain) with its context. This specimen comes from a study of blood T cell repertoires in COVID-19. This CDR3 has 15 residues. The V gene lost 2 bases and the J gene lost 8 bases, with 15 bases spanning the gap. The V gene's germline CDR1 is MNHEY and CDR2 SVGAGI. Only in-frame clones appear in the TCRdb table, and some are missing; sequencing was by immunoSEQ multiplex PCR. The sample records 220,000 or so clones, less than 90% being singletons. This sequence joins TRBV6-5 and TRBJ1-4; D is perhaps TRBD1 (5 bases). The sample comprised PBMCs or T cells enriched from blood (not recorded which). The TCR comes from a woman aged 40-49 years who had recovered from COVID-19. In nucleotides, the CDR3 is TGTGCCAGCAGTTACAGGGGCCAGGAGGGGGAAAAACTGTTTTTT. Translation: CASSYRGQEGEKLFF.